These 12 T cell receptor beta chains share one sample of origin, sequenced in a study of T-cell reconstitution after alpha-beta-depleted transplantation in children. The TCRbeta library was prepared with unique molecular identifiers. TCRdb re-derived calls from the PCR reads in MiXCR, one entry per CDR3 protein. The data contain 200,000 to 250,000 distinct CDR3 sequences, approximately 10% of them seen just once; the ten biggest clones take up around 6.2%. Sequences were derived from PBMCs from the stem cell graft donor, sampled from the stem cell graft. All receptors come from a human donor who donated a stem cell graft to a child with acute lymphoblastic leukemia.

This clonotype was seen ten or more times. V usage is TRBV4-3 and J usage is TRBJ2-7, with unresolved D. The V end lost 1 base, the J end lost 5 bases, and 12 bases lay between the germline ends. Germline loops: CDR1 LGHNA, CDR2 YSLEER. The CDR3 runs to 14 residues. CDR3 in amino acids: CASSQGYPRHEQYF. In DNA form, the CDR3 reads TGCGCCAGCAGCCAAGGTTACCCTCGCCACGAGCAGTACTTC.

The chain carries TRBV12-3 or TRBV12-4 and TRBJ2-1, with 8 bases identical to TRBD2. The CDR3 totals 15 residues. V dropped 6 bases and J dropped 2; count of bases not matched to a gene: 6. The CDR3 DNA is TGTGCCAGCAGGGGGAGCGGGGGCGCCTACAATGAGCAGTTCTTC. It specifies CASRGSGGAYNEQFF.

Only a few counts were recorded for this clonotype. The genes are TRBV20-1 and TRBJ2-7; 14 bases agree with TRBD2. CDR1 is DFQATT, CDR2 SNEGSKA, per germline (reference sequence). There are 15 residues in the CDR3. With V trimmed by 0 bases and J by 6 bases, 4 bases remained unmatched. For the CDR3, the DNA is TGCAGTGCTAGAGATGGGACTAGCGGGAGCTCCGAGCAGTACTTC. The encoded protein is CSARDGTSGSSEQYF.

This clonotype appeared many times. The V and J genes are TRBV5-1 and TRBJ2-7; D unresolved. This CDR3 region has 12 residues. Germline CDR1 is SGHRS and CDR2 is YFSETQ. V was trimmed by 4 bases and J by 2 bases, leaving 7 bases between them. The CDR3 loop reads CASSPQTYEQYF. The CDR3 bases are TGCGCCAGCAGCCCCCAGACCTACGAGCAGTACTTC.

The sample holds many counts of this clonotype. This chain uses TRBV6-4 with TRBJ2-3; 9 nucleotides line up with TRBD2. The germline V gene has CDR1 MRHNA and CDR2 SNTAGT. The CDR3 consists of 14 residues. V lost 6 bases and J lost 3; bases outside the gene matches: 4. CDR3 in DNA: TGTGCCAGCAGCGTAGCGGGGGCGACAGATACGCAGTATTTT. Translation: CASSVAGATDTQYF.

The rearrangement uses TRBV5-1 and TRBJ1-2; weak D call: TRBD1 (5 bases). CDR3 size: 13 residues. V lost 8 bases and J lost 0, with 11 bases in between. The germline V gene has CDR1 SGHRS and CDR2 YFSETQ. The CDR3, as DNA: TGCGCCAGTTCGACAGTACCTAACTATGGCTACACCTTC. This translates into CASSTVPNYGYTF.

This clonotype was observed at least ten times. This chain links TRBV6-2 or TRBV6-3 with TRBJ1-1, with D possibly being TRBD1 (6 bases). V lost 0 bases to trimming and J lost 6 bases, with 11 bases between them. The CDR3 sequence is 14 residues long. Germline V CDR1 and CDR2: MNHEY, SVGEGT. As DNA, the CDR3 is TGTGCCAGCAGTTACTCCACAGGGTCCTCTGAAGCTTTCTTT. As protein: CASSYSTGSSEAFF.

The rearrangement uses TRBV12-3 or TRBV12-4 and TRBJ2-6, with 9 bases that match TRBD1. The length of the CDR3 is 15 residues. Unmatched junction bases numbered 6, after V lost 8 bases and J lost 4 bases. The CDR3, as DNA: TGTGCCAGCGGGGACAGGGATTCCGGGGCCAACGTCCTGACTTTC. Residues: CASGDRDSGANVLTF.

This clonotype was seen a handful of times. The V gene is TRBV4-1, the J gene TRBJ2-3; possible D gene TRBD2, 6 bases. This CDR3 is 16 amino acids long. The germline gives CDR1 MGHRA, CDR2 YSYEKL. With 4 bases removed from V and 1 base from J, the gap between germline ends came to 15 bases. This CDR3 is CASSRDRDSGTDTQYF. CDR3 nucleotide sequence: TGCGCCAGCAGCCGAGACCGGGACTCCGGCACAGATACGCAGTATTTT.

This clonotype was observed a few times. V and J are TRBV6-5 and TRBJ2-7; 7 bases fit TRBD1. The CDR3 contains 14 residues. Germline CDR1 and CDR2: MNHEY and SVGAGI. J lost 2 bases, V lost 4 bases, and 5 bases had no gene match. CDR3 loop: CASSSAGGTYEQYF. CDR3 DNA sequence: TGTGCCAGCAGTTCCGCAGGGGGAACCTACGAGCAGTACTTC.

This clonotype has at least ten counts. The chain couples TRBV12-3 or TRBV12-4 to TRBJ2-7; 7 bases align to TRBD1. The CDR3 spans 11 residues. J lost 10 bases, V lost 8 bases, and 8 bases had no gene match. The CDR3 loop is CASGLGTDQYF. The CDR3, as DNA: TGTGCCAGCGGTCTCGGGACAGATCAGTACTTC.

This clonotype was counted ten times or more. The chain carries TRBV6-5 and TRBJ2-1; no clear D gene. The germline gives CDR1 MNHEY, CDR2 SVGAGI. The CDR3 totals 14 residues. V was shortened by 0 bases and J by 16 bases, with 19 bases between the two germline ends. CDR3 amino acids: CASSYSGPRGVCFF. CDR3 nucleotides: TGTGCCAGCAGTTACTCAGGGCCCCGCGGTGTATGCTTCTTC.